A single sample gave rise to the 3 T cell receptor beta chains below, sequenced in a study of identifying expanded T cells in peripheral blood (dated by TCRdb to 2018 to 2020). Libraries were prepared through the immunoSEQ multiplex PCR assay. TCRdb re-hosts the immuneACCESS table, in-frame sequences only. Its copies lack some clones; in the studies checked, an unresolved V gene accounts for under half of them, and the cause for the rest is not known. Here the sample has about 130,000 clones; 86% occur a single time. 7% to 10% of the sample rests with the top ten. What was sequenced was blood. These receptors all come from a person aged 18 to 75 in good health.

This clone was observed a handful of times. The DNA of the CDR3 is TGCAGCGTTGAAGATGTGGGGGCGCGTAACGGCTATGGCTACACCTTC. Translating gives CSVEDVGARNGYGYTF. The rearrangement joins TRBV29-1 to TRBJ1-2, with a weak D call TRBD1 (6 bases). This CDR3 spans 16 amino acids. V was clipped by 0 bases and J by 4 bases, with 18 bases between them. Germline CDR1 is SQVTM and CDR2 is ANQGSEA. Complete variable domain (other parts from reference TRBV29-1 and TRBJ1-2): SAVISQKPSRDICQRGTSLTIQCQVDSQVTMMFWYRQQPGQSLTLIATANQGSEATYESGFVIDKFPISRPNLTFSTLTVSNMSPEDSSIYLCSVEDVGARNGYGYTFGSGTRLTVV.

The chain links TRBV11-2 to TRBJ2-3, with 11 bases lining up with TRBD1. The CDR3 runs 17 residues. Per the germline V gene, CDR1 is SGHAT and CDR2 is FQNNGV. V trimming: 0 bases; J trimming: 1 base; junction bases outside the gene matches: 3. The CDR3 region has the DNA TGTGCCAGCAGCTTAGATCAGGACAGGGGGCGCACAGATACGCAGTATTTT. It translates to CASSLDQDRGRTDTQYF.

This rearrangement joins TRBV6-5 to TRBJ2-7; tentative D call: TRBD1 (6 bases). This CDR3 region has 15 residues. V lost 0 bases, J lost 0 bases, and 9 bases lay in between. CDR1 and CDR2 from the germline V gene are MNHEY and SVGAGI. The DNA of the CDR3 is TGTGCCAGCAGTTACTCGACGGACAGCTCCTACGAGCAGTACTTC. This codes for CASSYSTDSSYEQYF.